The T cell receptor beta chain under discussion was sequenced for a study of cytomegalovirus exposure and HLA in healthy donors. 60 Vbeta and 13 Jbeta primers were used in PCR. Clones were sequenced by immunoSEQ multiplex PCR, and TCRdb holds only the in-frame ones, with some missing. In the table there are 50,000 or so clones, 72% of which are singletons. This clone was found a few times. Germline lookup yields CDR1 MNHEY and CDR2 SVGAGI. The CDR3 consists of 12 residues. The V gene lost 5 bases and the J gene lost 6 bases, with 8 bases spanning the gap. The rearrangement uses TRBV6-5 and TRBJ2-1; D uncertain. This sequence originates from a woman aged 45-59 years in good health and CMV-seronegative. The sequenced sample was PBMCs. The CDR3, as DNA: TGTGCCAGCAGTCCGAACAGCAATGAGCAGTTCTTC. Its protein product is CASSPNSNEQFF.